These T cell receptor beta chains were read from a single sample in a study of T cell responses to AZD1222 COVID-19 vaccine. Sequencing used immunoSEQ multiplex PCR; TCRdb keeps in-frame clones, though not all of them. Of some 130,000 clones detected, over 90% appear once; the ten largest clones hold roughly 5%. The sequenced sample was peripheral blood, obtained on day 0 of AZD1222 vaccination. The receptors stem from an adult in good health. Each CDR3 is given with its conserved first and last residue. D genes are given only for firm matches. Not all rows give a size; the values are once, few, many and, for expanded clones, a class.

CASRGLRDAYEQYF	TGCGCCAGCAGGGGGTTGCGGGACGCCTACGAGCAGTACTTC	NA	TRBV5-1	NA	TRBJ2-7
CSASRRSSGNTIYF	TGCAGTGCTAGTCGGCGGAGCTCTGGAAACACCATATATTTT	NA	TRBV20-1	NA	TRBJ1-3
CASSIQIAGGDNEQFF	TGTGCCAGTAGTATCCAAATAGCGGGAGGGGACAATGAGCAGTTCTTC	TRBD2	TRBV19	NA	TRBJ2-1
CASSLVAGGSNEQFF	TGCGCCAGCAGCTTGGTAGCGGGAGGAAGCAATGAGCAGTTCTTC	TRBD2	TRBV5-1	once	TRBJ2-1
CASSGGPRAYEQYF	TGTGCCAGCAGTGGGGGGCCCCGGGCCTACGAGCAGTACTTC	NA	TRBV2	NA	TRBJ2-7
CAEGVAGDVDTQYF	TGTGCCGAGGGGGTAGCGGGAGACGTAGATACGCAGTATTTT	TRBD2	TRBV7-9	NA	TRBJ2-3
CASSWRGGAGVSTDTQYF	TGCGCCAGCAGCTGGAGAGGTGGGGCGGGAGTTAGCACAGATACGCAGTATTTT	TRBD2	TRBV5-1	NA	TRBJ2-3
CASSLSWTSGSAYEQYF	TGCGCCAGCAGCCTAAGCTGGACTAGCGGGAGTGCTTACGAGCAGTACTTC	TRBD2	TRBV4-1	NA	TRBJ2-7
CASSFDRTNTEAFF	TGTGCCAGCAGTTTCGACAGGACGAACACTGAAGCTTTCTTT	NA	TRBV28	once	TRBJ1-1
CASSSVDRGETYTF	TGTGCCAGCAGCTCAGTGGACAGGGGGGAAACCTACACCTTC	TRBD1	TRBV7-9	NA	TRBJ1-2
CASSPLGLAANTGELFF	TGTGCCAGCTCACCACTCGGCCTAGCGGCGAACACCGGGGAGCTGTTTTTT	TRBD2	TRBV18	NA	TRBJ2-2
CASSLGLANYGYTF	TGTGCCAGCAGCTTAGGGTTAGCTAACTATGGCTACACCTTC	NA	TRBV7-2	NA	TRBJ1-2
CATSQREWGGELFF	TGTGCCACCTCCCAGCGGGAGTGGGGCGGGGAGCTGTTTTTT	TRBD2	TRBV19	NA	TRBJ2-2
CASSIFGSPYEQYF	TGTGCCAGTAGTATATTCGGCTCCCCCTACGAGCAGTACTTC	NA	TRBV19	few	TRBJ2-7
CASSYRGDTEAFF	TGCGCCAGCAGTTACAGGGGTGACACTGAAGCTTTCTTT	TRBD1	TRBV5-1	NA	TRBJ1-1
CSFGGDTNYGYTF	TGCAGCTTTGGGGGGGACACAAACTATGGCTACACCTTC	NA	TRBV29-1	NA	TRBJ1-2
CASSQVGWDGYTF	TGTGCCAGCAGCCAAGTGGGATGGGATGGCTACACCTTC	NA	TRBV3-1/TRBV3-2	once	TRBJ1-2
CASSRGQDAYEQYF	TGTGCCAGCAGCCGGGGACAGGATGCCTACGAGCAGTACTTC	TRBD1	TRBV5-5	few	TRBJ2-7
CASSPRGGRSNQPQHF	TGTGCCAGTAGTCCCCGCGGGGGCAGATCGAATCAGCCCCAGCATTTT	NA	TRBV19	NA	TRBJ1-5
CASSLIATPLSYNEQFF	TGCGCCAGCAGCCTAATCGCGACTCCCCTCTCCTACAATGAGCAGTTCTTC	NA	TRBV5-1	NA	TRBJ2-1
CASSLVGGGNEQYF	TGCGCCAGCAGCTTGGTAGGTGGGGGAAACGAGCAGTACTTC	NA	TRBV5-1	NA	TRBJ2-7
CAWKRGGIEAFF	TGTGCCTGGAAAAGGGGGGGCATTGAAGCTTTCTTT	NA	TRBV30	NA	TRBJ1-1
CASSGANTEAFF	TGCGCCAGCAGTGGAGCGAACACTGAAGCTTTCTTT	NA	TRBV10-1	NA	TRBJ1-1
CAWNQETEAFF	TGTGCCTGGAATCAGGAGACTGAAGCTTTCTTT	NA	TRBV30	NA	TRBJ1-1
CASSALGRGTGELFF	TGTGCCAGCAGTGCTCTGGGGCGCGGCACCGGGGAGCTGTTTTTT	NA	TRBV27	NA	TRBJ2-2
CASSLNAGGTEAFF	TGTGCCAGCAGCTTAAACGCAGGGGGAACTGAAGCTTTCTTT	TRBD1	TRBV7-2	once	TRBJ1-1
CAWSASTGGLETQYF	TGTGCCTGGAGTGCATCCACAGGGGGCCTAGAGACCCAGTACTTC	TRBD1	TRBV30	NA	TRBJ2-5
CAFDRGGNTEAFF	TGTGCCTTTGACAGGGGGGGAAACACTGAAGCTTTCTTT	TRBD1	TRBV30	NA	TRBJ1-1
CASSPGTGAYEQYF	TGTGCCAGCTCACCAGGGACAGGGGCCTACGAGCAGTACTTC	TRBD1	TRBV18	NA	TRBJ2-7
CASSEREGLRSYEQYF	TGTGCCAGCAGTGAGCGGGAGGGCCTGAGGTCCTACGAGCAGTACTTC	TRBD2	TRBV2	NA	TRBJ2-7
CASKAGANNEQFF	TGCGCCAGCAAAGCGGGAGCGAACAATGAGCAGTTCTTC	TRBD2	TRBV4-1	NA	TRBJ2-1
CASREGPISGNTIYF	TGCGCCAGCAGGGAAGGGCCAATCTCTGGAAACACCATATATTTT	NA	TRBV5-1	NA	TRBJ1-3
CASSPPAGGDRETQYF	TGTGCCAGCAGCCCACCCGCGGGGGGGGATAGAGAGACCCAGTACTTC	TRBD2	TRBV28	NA	TRBJ2-5
CASSLIEGTYNSPLHF	TGTGCCAGCAGTTTAATCGAGGGCACATATAATTCACCCCTCCACTTT	NA	TRBV27	NA	TRBJ1-6
CASSVVGSYEQFF	TGTGCCAGCAGCGTAGTCGGTAGCTATGAGCAGTTCTTC	NA	TRBV9	NA	TRBJ2-1
CASSADSNSGNTIYF	TGTGCCAGCAGCGCAGACAGCAACTCTGGAAACACCATATATTTT	NA	TRBV9	NA	TRBJ1-3
CASSSPGAAGPTDTQYF	TGTGCCAGCAGTTCCCCTGGGGCAGCGGGACCCACAGATACGCAGTATTTT	TRBD2	TRBV28	few	TRBJ2-3
CASSSLAGRHNEQFF	TGTGCCAGCAGCTCCCTCGCGGGTAGACACAATGAGCAGTTCTTC	NA	TRBV5-6	once	TRBJ2-1
CASRRDRGSTYEQYF	TGTGCCAGCAGGCGCGACAGGGGCTCAACCTACGAGCAGTACTTC	TRBD1	TRBV2	NA	TRBJ2-7
CASSWRAGWQETQYF	TGTGCCAGCAGTTGGAGAGCAGGGTGGCAAGAGACCCAGTACTTC	NA	TRBV6-5	NA	TRBJ2-5
CASSSYLLPGANVLTF	TGTGCCAGCAGTTCCTACCTACTACCTGGGGCCAACGTCCTGACTTTC	NA	TRBV28	NA	TRBJ2-6
CASSHRNLRGSAEAFF	TGTGCCAGCAGCCACCGTAACCTCAGGGGGTCAGCTGAAGCTTTCTTT	TRBD1	TRBV14	NA	TRBJ1-1
CASSLSGSPHQFF	TGTGCCAGCAGTCTTAGCGGGAGTCCGCACCAGTTCTTC	TRBD2	TRBV12-3/TRBV12-4	NA	TRBJ2-1
CASSLGNYGYTF	TGCGCCAGCAGCCTGGGAAACTATGGCTACACCTTC	NA	TRBV4-1	NA	TRBJ1-2
CAIAWGSGANVLTF	TGTGCCATCGCGTGGGGCTCTGGGGCCAACGTCCTGACTTTC	NA	TRBV10-3	NA	TRBJ2-6
CASSVTGLAGGGPQETQYF	TGTGCCAGCAGCGTTACGGGACTAGCGGGAGGTGGCCCCCAAGAGACCCAGTACTTC	TRBD2	TRBV9	NA	TRBJ2-5
CASRTPGPGKLFF	TGTGCCAGCAGGACACCGGGACCAGGGAAACTGTTTTTT	NA	TRBV6-5	NA	TRBJ1-4
CAWSVRQTTGELFF	TGTGCCTGGAGTGTACGACAGACCACCGGGGAGCTGTTTTTT	NA	TRBV30	NA	TRBJ2-2
CASSLFPGGLAGEETQYF	TGTGCCAGCAGCCTCTTCCCTGGGGGACTAGCGGGAGAAGAGACCCAGTACTTC	TRBD2	TRBV4-2	NA	TRBJ2-5
CASSSGTTRTGELFF	TGTGCCAGCAGTTCCGGGACTACCCGAACCGGGGAGCTGTTTTTT	TRBD2	TRBV7-6	once	TRBJ2-2
CASSPKTGMVEPQHF	TGTGCCAGCAGCCCAAAAACAGGGATGGTTGAGCCCCAGCATTTT	NA	TRBV7-8	once	TRBJ1-5
CASSSGTSGRVGQFF	TGTGCCAGCAGCTCCGGGACTAGCGGGAGGGTCGGGCAGTTCTTC	NA	TRBV21-1	NA	TRBJ2-1
CASSLASENSPLHF	TGCGCCAGCAGCTTGGCCAGCGAGAATTCACCCCTCCACTTT	NA	TRBV5-1	NA	TRBJ1-6
CASSDEGTGYTF	TGTGCCAGCAGTGATGAAGGGACTGGCTACACCTTC	NA	TRBV6-4	NA	TRBJ1-2
CSVSSRGSEQFF	TGCAGCGTATCAAGCCGAGGGAGTGAGCAGTTCTTC	NA	TRBV29-1	NA	TRBJ2-1
CASRSYRGAFF	TGTGCCAGCAGGAGTTACAGGGGCGCTTTCTTT	TRBD1	TRBV28	NA	TRBJ1-1
CASSYTGTGSLGYTF	TGTGCCAGCAGCTACACCGGGACAGGGTCACTTGGCTACACCTTC	TRBD1	TRBV2	NA	TRBJ1-2
CSAGGQTYGYTF	TGCAGCGCCGGGGGACAGACCTATGGCTACACCTTC	TRBD1	TRBV29-1	NA	TRBJ1-2
CASRWGRGANQPQHF	TGTGCCAGTAGATGGGGCAGGGGCGCCAATCAGCCCCAGCATTTT	NA	TRBV19	NA	TRBJ1-5
CASSLRGGYEQYF	TGTGCCAGCAGCCTAAGGGGGGGTTACGAGCAGTACTTC	NA	TRBV3-1/TRBV3-2	NA	TRBJ2-7